The sample holds a few counts of the clone carrying this TCR beta chain. Its cognate antigen is unknown. TCRdb re-called the RT-PCR reads with MiXCR, one entry per CDR3 protein. The table has about 19,000 distinct CDR3 sequences, roughly 70% seen once. The CDR3 sequence is 12 residues long. V was shortened by 4 bases and J by 7 bases, with 10 bases between the two germline ends. The germline V gene encodes CDR1 MNHEY and CDR2 SVGEGT. This record comes from a study of yellow fever vaccine responses in identical twins. Study conclusions and caveats: Twins' vaccine T cell response reportedly seemed partly convergent, partly personalized.

The receptor was isolated from a young woman who received the yellow fever vaccine. The gene calls are TRBV6-2 or TRBV6-3 and TRBJ1-2; D perhaps matches TRBD1 (5 bases). Material: T cells from blood (PBMCs), unsorted or a sorted subset (not recorded which), obtained before or after yellow fever vaccination (not recorded which). This CDR3 is CASSSSGFGYTF. The CDR3 DNA reads as TGTGCCAGCAGTTCGTCAGGGTTTGGCTACACCTTC.